These T cell receptor beta chains were read from a single sample in a study of Tregs in tolerant kidney transplant recipients. Assay: immunoSEQ multiplex PCR; the TCRdb copy retains only in-frame clones and omits some. The repertoire holds 75,000 to 95,000 clones, with approximately 92% as singletons. Sequenced sample: CD8+ T cells from blood. Receptors originate from a human donor in good health. CDR3s include the opening cysteine and the closing phenylalanine or tryptophan. A D gene is named only where the DNA matches it firmly. Clone size appears in some rows only: once, few, many, or a class for an expanded clone.

CDR3 protein: CASSQDSGTGGSIQYF
CDR3 DNA: TGTGCCAGCAGCCAAGATAGTGGGACAGGGGGCAGCATTCAGTACTTC
V gene: TRBV4-2
clone size: NA
J gene: TRBJ2-4
D gene: TRBD1

CDR3 protein: CASRDWTGEVGNQPQHF
CDR3 DNA: TGTGCCAGCAGGGATTGGACAGGGGAAGTGGGCAATCAGCCCCAGCATTTT
V gene: TRBV5-6
clone size: NA
J gene: TRBJ1-5
D gene: TRBD1

CDR3 protein: CASCEGPATRKNTIYF
CDR3 DNA: TGTGCCAGCTGCGAGGGACCGGCTACGCGGAAAAACACCATATATTTT
V gene: TRBV18
clone size: NA
J gene: TRBJ1-3
D gene: NA

CDR3 protein: CASSRGTDTQYF
CDR3 DNA: TGTGCCAGCAGCCGGGGCACAGATACGCAGTATTTT
V gene: TRBV5-4
clone size: NA
J gene: TRBJ2-3
D gene: NA

CDR3 protein: CASSVEGRGGSQETQYF
CDR3 DNA: TGTGCCAGCAGCGTAGAGGGGCGGGGAGGGTCCCAAGAGACCCAGTACTTC
V gene: TRBV9
clone size: NA
J gene: TRBJ2-5
D gene: TRBD2

CDR3 protein: CAWSKVPRTYNEQFF
CDR3 DNA: TGTGCCTGGAGTAAGGTCCCGAGGACCTACAATGAGCAGTTCTTC
V gene: TRBV30
clone size: NA
J gene: TRBJ2-1
D gene: NA

CDR3 protein: CASSLGGGPPEAFF
CDR3 DNA: TGTGCCAGCAGCTTAGGGGGGGGACCTCCTGAAGCTTTCTTT
V gene: TRBV7-9
clone size: NA
J gene: TRBJ1-1
D gene: NA

CDR3 protein: CASSHAHRGSQETQYF
CDR3 DNA: TGCGCCAGCAGCCATGCCCACAGAGGCTCCCAAGAGACCCAGTACTTC
V gene: TRBV4-1
clone size: NA
J gene: TRBJ2-5
D gene: NA

CDR3 protein: CASTLDLDTWGEKLFF
CDR3 DNA: TGTGCCAGCACCCTCGACCTGGACACCTGGGGTGAAAAACTGTTTTTT
V gene: TRBV2
clone size: NA
J gene: TRBJ1-4
D gene: NA

CDR3 protein: CAILPRGQGSYEQYF
CDR3 DNA: TGTGCCATCCTACCCCGGGGACAGGGGTCCTACGAGCAGTACTTC
V gene: TRBV11-2
clone size: NA
J gene: TRBJ2-7
D gene: TRBD1

CDR3 protein: CAISWGDRLDTEAFF
CDR3 DNA: TGTGCCATCAGCTGGGGGGACAGGTTGGACACTGAAGCTTTCTTT
V gene: TRBV10-3
clone size: NA
J gene: TRBJ1-1
D gene: TRBD1

CDR3 protein: CASSKGIATNEKLFF
CDR3 DNA: TGTGCCAGTAGTAAAGGGATCGCAACTAATGAAAAACTGTTTTTT
V gene: TRBV19
clone size: NA
J gene: TRBJ1-4
D gene: NA

CDR3 protein: CASSGTGTINYGYTF
CDR3 DNA: TGTGCCAGCAGTGGGACAGGGACGATCAACTATGGCTACACCTTC
V gene: TRBV27
clone size: NA
J gene: TRBJ1-2
D gene: TRBD1

CDR3 protein: CASSTGQLNSPLHF
CDR3 DNA: TGTGCCAGCAGTACCGGACAGCTTAATTCACCCCTCCACTTT
V gene: TRBV6-1
clone size: few
J gene: TRBJ1-6
D gene: NA

CDR3 protein: CASRTKGGFLPLHF
CDR3 DNA: TGTGCCAGCAGAACAAAAGGAGGATTCTTACCCCTCCACTTT
V gene: TRBV6-5
clone size: few
J gene: TRBJ1-6
D gene: NA

CDR3 protein: CASSLPTGGNEQFF
CDR3 DNA: TGTGCCAGCAGCTTACCGACAGGGGGCAATGAGCAGTTCTTC
V gene: TRBV7-6
clone size: NA
J gene: TRBJ2-1
D gene: TRBD1

CDR3 protein: CASSLVAGGSCNEQFF
CDR3 DNA: TGTGCCAGCAGTTTAGTAGCGGGAGGCTCCTGCAATGAGCAGTTCTTC
V gene: TRBV6-5
clone size: NA
J gene: TRBJ2-1
D gene: TRBD2

CDR3 protein: CASSFSGSNEQYF
CDR3 DNA: TGTGCCAGCAGCTTCTCCGGGAGTAACGAGCAGTACTTC
V gene: TRBV5-4
clone size: NA
J gene: TRBJ2-7
D gene: NA

CDR3 protein: CASSSFQDQPQHF
CDR3 DNA: TGTGCCAGCAGTTCCTTTCAGGATCAGCCCCAGCATTTT
V gene: TRBV28
clone size: NA
J gene: TRBJ1-5
D gene: NA

CDR3 protein: CSVELGTYEQYF
CDR3 DNA: TGCAGCGTTGAGTTGGGTACCTACGAGCAGTACTTC
V gene: TRBV29-1
clone size: NA
J gene: TRBJ2-7
D gene: NA

CDR3 protein: CASSQAQGRGQRDTQYF
CDR3 DNA: TGCGCCAGCAGCCAAGCCCAGGGGCGCGGACAAAGAGATACCCAGTACTTC
V gene: TRBV4-1
clone size: NA
J gene: TRBJ2-5
D gene: NA

CDR3 protein: CASSWAGYREQYF
CDR3 DNA: TGTGCCAGCAGTTGGGCGGGGTATAGGGAGCAGTACTTC
V gene: TRBV27
clone size: NA
J gene: TRBJ2-7
D gene: NA

CDR3 protein: CASSIWEGSSYEQYF
CDR3 DNA: TGTGCCAGTAGTATCTGGGAGGGGAGCTCCTACGAGCAGTACTTC
V gene: TRBV19
clone size: NA
J gene: TRBJ2-7
D gene: TRBD2

CDR3 protein: CASSYSNYEQYF
CDR3 DNA: TGTGCCAGCAGTTACTCGAACTACGAGCAGTACTTC
V gene: TRBV6-6
clone size: once
J gene: TRBJ2-7
D gene: NA

CDR3 protein: CASSWTPSGELFF
CDR3 DNA: TGCGCCAGCAGCTGGACCCCCTCGGGGGAGCTGTTTTTT
V gene: TRBV5-1
clone size: NA
J gene: TRBJ2-2
D gene: NA

CDR3 protein: CASSVSGFHSYEQYF
CDR3 DNA: TGTGCCAGCAGCGTCTCCGGGTTCCACTCCTACGAGCAGTACTTC
V gene: TRBV7-9
clone size: NA
J gene: TRBJ2-7
D gene: NA

CDR3 protein: CASRWQENTGELFF
CDR3 DNA: TGTGCCAGCCGATGGCAGGAAAACACCGGGGAGCTGTTTTTT
V gene: TRBV27
clone size: NA
J gene: TRBJ2-2
D gene: NA

CDR3 protein: CASSSTGYQETQYF
CDR3 DNA: TGTGCCAGCAGTTCGACAGGGTACCAAGAGACCCAGTACTTC
V gene: TRBV27
clone size: NA
J gene: TRBJ2-5
D gene: TRBD1

CDR3 protein: CASSSLAGGRGGELFF
CDR3 DNA: TGTGCCAGCAGCTCTCTAGCGGGAGGGCGGGGCGGGGAGCTGTTTTTT
V gene: TRBV5-4
clone size: NA
J gene: TRBJ2-2
D gene: TRBD2

CDR3 protein: CASKTGAELFF
CDR3 DNA: TGTGCCTCGAAGACGGGGGCGGAACTGTTTTTT
V gene: TRBV4-2
clone size: once
J gene: TRBJ1-4
D gene: NA

CDR3 protein: CASSEGRSSSYEQYF
CDR3 DNA: TGTGCCAGCAGTGAAGGGAGGTCGAGCTCCTACGAGCAGTACTTC
V gene: TRBV6-1
clone size: NA
J gene: TRBJ2-7
D gene: NA

CDR3 protein: CASILTGYTF
CDR3 DNA: TGTGCCAGCATACTAACTGGCTACACCTTC
V gene: TRBV2
clone size: NA
J gene: TRBJ1-2
D gene: NA

CDR3 protein: CASTLAGGNYEQYF
CDR3 DNA: TGTGCCAGCACTTTAGCGGGGGGGAATTACGAGCAGTACTTC
V gene: TRBV6-1
clone size: NA
J gene: TRBJ2-7
D gene: TRBD2

CDR3 protein: CASSLTGTGVTEAFF
CDR3 DNA: TGTGCCAGCAGCCTAACCGGGACAGGGGTGACTGAAGCTTTCTTT
V gene: TRBV27
clone size: NA
J gene: TRBJ1-1
D gene: TRBD1

CDR3 protein: CATSRGVTGRAETQYF
CDR3 DNA: TGTGCCACCAGCAGAGGAGTCACGGGCAGGGCAGAGACCCAGTACTTC
V gene: TRBV15
clone size: NA
J gene: TRBJ2-5
D gene: NA

CDR3 protein: CASSVGQGVLNTEAFF
CDR3 DNA: TGTGCCAGCAGCGTAGGACAGGGTGTATTGAACACTGAAGCTTTCTTT
V gene: TRBV9
clone size: NA
J gene: TRBJ1-1
D gene: TRBD1

CDR3 protein: CASSHPRLAGGYEQFF
CDR3 DNA: TGTGCCAGCAGTCACCCCAGACTAGCGGGGGGTTACGAGCAGTTCTTC
V gene: TRBV7-9
clone size: NA
J gene: TRBJ2-1
D gene: TRBD2

CDR3 protein: CASSLELAGPYEQYF
CDR3 DNA: TGTGCCAGCAGCTTAGAACTAGCGGGACCATACGAGCAGTACTTC
V gene: TRBV7-9
clone size: once
J gene: TRBJ2-7
D gene: TRBD2

CDR3 protein: CASGLVQVETQYF
CDR3 DNA: TGTGCTAGTGGTTTGGTACAGGTTGAGACCCAGTACTTC
V gene: TRBV12-5
clone size: NA
J gene: TRBJ2-5
D gene: NA

CDR3 protein: CASSETGGKYYEQYF
CDR3 DNA: TGTGCCAGCAGTGAAACAGGCGGGAAGTACTACGAGCAGTACTTC
V gene: TRBV2
clone size: NA
J gene: TRBJ2-7
D gene: NA

CDR3 protein: CASSIGQGSYNEQFF
CDR3 DNA: TGTGCCAGTAGTATAGGTCAGGGCTCCTACAATGAGCAGTTCTTC
V gene: TRBV19
clone size: NA
J gene: TRBJ2-1
D gene: NA

CDR3 protein: CASSLGPGTQQPQHF
CDR3 DNA: TGTGCCAGCAGCTTAGGCCCGGGAACACAACAGCCCCAGCATTTT
V gene: TRBV7-2
clone size: NA
J gene: TRBJ1-5
D gene: NA